This T cell receptor (beta chain) was documented in a study of T cell responses to AZD1222 COVID-19 vaccine. Broader study findings: Sampling that yielded the repertoires occurred only after the peak T cell response. Donor demographics were predominantly white British with a female majority; clonal diversity may be underestimated. With two AZD1222 doses given, Spike-specific TCR breadth and depth both rose.

As to this clone: Its cognate antigen is unknown.

Libraries were prepared by immunoSEQ multiplex PCR; TCRdb keeps only in-frame clonotypes and omits some of them. The table shows fewer than 300,000 clones, with 93% occurring only once. The CDR3 is 14 residues long. Germline CDR1 is SGDLS and CDR2 is YYNGEE. V was clipped by 0 bases and J by 4 bases, with 8 bases between them. This receptor was taken from an adult in good health. The chain recombines TRBV9 with TRBJ1-3; maybe TRBD1 (5 bases). The input for sequencing was peripheral blood, taken on day 0 of AZD1222 vaccination. In DNA form, the CDR3 reads TGTGCCAGCAGCGTAGACGGGGGAGGAAACACCATATATTTT. It codes for CASSVDGGGNTIYF.